This entry concerns a single TCR beta chain. There are a few counts of this clonotype. No antigen is known for it. Per-nucleotide qualities are absent, and no much larger clonotype sits a single base away. This sample is drawn from a study of CD8+CD57+ T cells in acquired aplastic anemia (dated by TCRdb to 2016 to 2019). For the wider study: DNA extracted from sorted CD4+ and CD8+ cells had a mean of about 3.3 ug, with a range of roughly 0.17 to 27.4 ug. CD8+CD57+ expansion was defined as frequency above the mean frequency observed in healthy subjects.

The paper as a whole reports these results and caveats: Around 27 CD8+ CDR3 sequences were found in both patients and controls but appeared to be highly expressed in patients and within the immunodominant clones of the patients. Patients and healthy controls showed no significant difference in CD8+ Simpson's diversity (P=0.060).

The CDR3 has 13 amino acids, counting the end cysteine and phenylalanine. The entry retains the CDR3 DNA only, 39 bases that are in frame from base 1. The V and J ends are trimmed by 3 bases and 3 bases, leaving 9 bases between them. From a lookup of the germline V gene, CDR1 and CDR2 are SGHVS and FQNEAQ. Genomic DNA served as template for TCR beta VDJ combination and CDR3 sequence profiling. TCR repertoire sequencing was run on an Illumina HiSeq 2000. Per the original workflow: Repertoires were assessed using TRBV/TRBJ rearrangement plots, CDR3 size and DJ length profiles, and Simpson's diversity index. The most abundant DNA sequence in the deep sequencing data was defined as the immunodominant clone. CDR3 amino acid sequences were checked for sharing across subjects and were also compared against the VDJdb database and published repertoires. TCRdb took the public reads, trimmed them with fastp at Q25, ran MiXCR for clone calling and kept in-frame beta chains. Under each unique CDR3 protein, matching rows form one entry showing the most common genes and DNA. The V and J calls were determined by TCRdb, not by the authors. Counted in this sample were 150,000 to 200,000 distinct CDR3 sequences; around 52% of them appeared once. 25% to 35% of the sample comes from the top ten.

Flow cytometry had shown CD8+CD57+ cell expansion in the patients selected for sequencing. Every patient had severe acquired aplastic anemia, diagnosed using the International Study of Aplastic Anemia and Agranulocytosis and Camitta criteria. No patient had received any therapy when blood was sampled. In the study, sorted CD4+ and CD8+ blood T cells from patients with severe aplastic anemia and from healthy subjects underwent deep sequencing of TCR repertoires. Patients were enrolled in the USA under clinicaltrials.gov protocols 00001620, 01623167, 00001397, 00071045, 00081523 and 00961064. Ficoll-Paque density gradient centrifugation was used to isolate peripheral blood mononuclear cells. Before DNA was extracted, CD4+ and CD8+ T cells were sorted using either FACS or magnetic beads.

Recombination connected TRBV7-8 to TRBJ2-7; the best D guess is TRBD1, with 5 bases matching. The sequence derives from a human donor with aplastic anemia. The sequencing sample was made of sorted CD4+, CD8+, or CD8+CD57+ T cells (not recorded which) from PBMCs. The sequenced DNA: TGTGCCAGCAGCTTGCTGGGGCACTACGAGCAGTACTTC. Its protein is CASSLLGHYEQYF.